A selection of T cell receptor beta chains follows, all from one sample in a study of beta chain features in type 1 diabetes. The assay was immunoSEQ multiplex PCR, and TCRdb's table has in-frame clones only and misses some. The sample lists hundreds of thousands of clones, roughly 15% occurring once. The sequenced sample was central memory CD4+ T cells from blood. These TCRs come from a man younger than 45 in good health. Each CDR3 is given with its conserved first and last residue. The order of the fields is J gene, V gene, D gene, clone size, CDR3 protein, CDR3 DNA. A D gene is named only where the DNA matches it firmly. The size of a clone is reported for some rows only, either as once, few or many, or as a class for expanded clones.

j_gene: TRBJ1-5
v_gene: TRBV18
d_gene: NA
abundance: few
CDR3aa: CASSPDRLRQPQHF
CDR3nt: TGTGCCAGCTCACCCGACAGACTACGGCAGCCCCAGCATTTT

j_gene: TRBJ1-6
v_gene: TRBV6-1
d_gene: NA
abundance: NA
CDR3aa: CASSEDADSYNSPLHF
CDR3nt: TGTGCCAGCAGTGAAGACGCGGATTCCTATAATTCACCCCTCCACTTT

j_gene: TRBJ2-1
v_gene: TRBV5-1
d_gene: NA
abundance: few
CDR3aa: CASSLAFREQFF
CDR3nt: TGCGCCAGCAGCTTGGCCTTCAGGGAGCAGTTCTTC

j_gene: TRBJ2-2
v_gene: TRBV7-9
d_gene: NA
abundance: many
CDR3aa: CASTVDGSNTGELFF
CDR3nt: TGTGCCAGCACGGTCGACGGATCGAACACCGGGGAGCTGTTTTTT

j_gene: TRBJ1-1
v_gene: TRBV7-2
d_gene: NA
abundance: NA
CDR3aa: CASSLIGEYTEAFF
CDR3nt: TGTGCCAGCAGCTTGATCGGGGAATACACTGAAGCTTTCTTT

j_gene: TRBJ2-3
v_gene: TRBV19
d_gene: NA
abundance: NA
CDR3aa: CASNQRRTQISTDTQYF
CDR3nt: TGTGCCAGTAACCAGAGAAGGACTCAGATAAGCACAGATACGCAGTATTTT

j_gene: TRBJ2-7
v_gene: TRBV14
d_gene: TRBD1
abundance: many
CDR3aa: CASSHGQGRTYEQYF
CDR3nt: TGTGCCAGCAGCCACGGACAGGGGAGGACCTACGAGCAGTACTTC

j_gene: TRBJ1-1
v_gene: TRBV7-8
d_gene: TRBD1
abundance: NA
CDR3aa: CASSRTGMGAEAFF
CDR3nt: TGTGCCAGCAGCAGGACAGGGATGGGCGCTGAAGCTTTCTTT

j_gene: TRBJ1-1
v_gene: TRBV6-5
d_gene: NA
abundance: NA
CDR3aa: CASRKSGGEGTEAFF
CDR3nt: TGTGCCAGCAGGAAATCGGGCGGGGAGGGAACTGAAGCTTTCTTT

j_gene: TRBJ2-3
v_gene: TRBV14
d_gene: NA
abundance: NA
CDR3aa: CASSHRSSDTQYF
CDR3nt: TGTGCCAGCAGCCACCGTTCCTCAGATACGCAGTATTTT

j_gene: TRBJ1-1
v_gene: TRBV5-4
d_gene: NA
abundance: few
CDR3aa: CASSLDALTEAFF
CDR3nt: TGTGCCAGCAGCTTGGACGCCCTCACTGAAGCTTTCTTT

j_gene: TRBJ2-1
v_gene: TRBV18
d_gene: NA
abundance: NA
CDR3aa: CASSPDRTGYNEQFF
CDR3nt: TGTGCCAGCTCACCGGACAGAACGGGGTACAATGAGCAGTTCTTC

j_gene: TRBJ1-2
v_gene: TRBV19
d_gene: NA
abundance: NA
CDR3aa: CASSQSDTGYGYTF
CDR3nt: TGTGCCAGTAGCCAATCGGACACTGGATATGGCTACACCTTC

j_gene: TRBJ1-6
v_gene: TRBV4-3
d_gene: NA
abundance: few
CDR3aa: CASSQDSWTALHF
CDR3nt: TGCGCCAGCAGCCAAGATAGTTGGACTGCCCTCCACTTT

j_gene: TRBJ2-3
v_gene: TRBV30
d_gene: TRBD2
abundance: few
CDR3aa: CAWSPTRGLASADTQYF
CDR3nt: TGTGCCTGGAGTCCTACTAGGGGACTAGCATCAGCAGATACGCAGTATTTT

j_gene: TRBJ1-5
v_gene: TRBV5-5
d_gene: TRBD1
abundance: NA
CDR3aa: CASSLDETGYSNQPQHF
CDR3nt: TGTGCCAGCAGCTTGGATGAGACAGGGTATAGCAATCAGCCCCAGCATTTT

j_gene: TRBJ2-1
v_gene: TRBV6-1
d_gene: NA
abundance: NA
CDR3aa: CASSDSGRDEQFF
CDR3nt: TGTGCCAGCAGTGATAGTGGCAGGGATGAGCAGTTCTTC

j_gene: TRBJ1-1
v_gene: TRBV28
d_gene: NA
abundance: NA
CDR3aa: CASSFRAINTEAFF
CDR3nt: TGTGCCAGCAGTTTCCGGGCTATAAACACTGAAGCTTTCTTT

j_gene: TRBJ2-3
v_gene: TRBV7-3
d_gene: NA
abundance: few
CDR3aa: CASSFRGTTDTQYF
CDR3nt: TGTGCCAGCAGCTTTCGGGGAACCACAGATACGCAGTATTTT

j_gene: TRBJ2-3
v_gene: TRBV11-2
d_gene: TRBD2
abundance: few
CDR3aa: CASSPLSSGGLSGTQYF
CDR3nt: TGTGCCAGCAGCCCCTTATCTAGCGGGGGTTTAAGCGGCACGCAGTATTTT

j_gene: TRBJ1-1
v_gene: TRBV7-2
d_gene: NA
abundance: few
CDR3aa: CASSLRQMNTEAFF
CDR3nt: TGTGCCAGCAGCTTACGGCAGATGAACACTGAAGCTTTCTTT

j_gene: TRBJ2-1
v_gene: TRBV5-4
d_gene: TRBD1
abundance: few
CDR3aa: CASSPPSPGQGYREQFF
CDR3nt: TGTGCCAGCAGCCCCCCATCACCGGGACAGGGGTATCGTGAGCAGTTCTTC

j_gene: TRBJ1-4
v_gene: TRBV11-2
d_gene: NA
abundance: many
CDR3aa: CASSLDRGNEKLFF
CDR3nt: TGTGCCAGCAGCTTAGACAGGGGAAATGAAAAACTGTTTTTT

j_gene: TRBJ1-2
v_gene: TRBV4-2
d_gene: TRBD1
abundance: NA
CDR3aa: CASSRDRGGGYTF
CDR3nt: TGTGCCAGCAGCCGGGACAGGGGGGGCGGCTACACCTTC

j_gene: TRBJ2-5
v_gene: TRBV6-6
d_gene: TRBD2
abundance: NA
CDR3aa: CASTGRGGETQYF
CDR3nt: TGTGCCAGCACCGGGAGGGGCGGGGAGACCCAGTACTTC

j_gene: TRBJ1-1
v_gene: TRBV25-1
d_gene: TRBD1
abundance: NA
CDR3aa: CASKWGQGDTEAFF
CDR3nt: TGTGCCAGCAAATGGGGACAGGGAGACACTGAAGCTTTCTTT